This T cell receptor (beta chain) appears in the sequencing data of a study of cytomegalovirus exposure and HLA in healthy donors. General study findings and limits: Information on immune exposure was restricted to one variable (CMV serostatus).

Researchers ran the PCR with 60 Vbeta and 13 Jbeta primers. Per the original methods: A later analysis counted about 80 million unique TCR beta chains, around 10 million shared. TCRdb's copy holds only in-frame clones and misses some; the assay was immunoSEQ multiplex PCR. V and J calls plus clone size are reproduced from that table; the DNA served to infer D and trimming. The sample gives 150,000 to 200,000 clones, roughly 77% of which show up once; less than 5% is in the top ten. Looked up from germline, CDR1 is SGHNT and CDR2 is YYREEE (reference sequence). The junction had 6 bases not matched to a gene; V was cut back by 4 bases and J by 0 bases. The CDR3 sequence is 15 residues long. A single count supports this clone. As yet, its antigen is unknown.

The sequencing input was PBMCs. The TCR was taken from a male donor in good health and CMV-seronegative. The chain carries TRBV5-4 and TRBJ1-2, with 7 nucleotides matching TRBD1. CDR3 DNA sequence: TGTGCCAGCAGCCCAGGACAGGCGACTAACTATGGCTACACCTTC. Its translation is CASSPGQATNYGYTF.